One and the same sample provided the 30 T cell receptor beta chains below, sequenced in a study of T and B cells in COVID-19 patients. TRB was amplified from about 240-490 ng of blood genomic DNA. Multiplex PCR with BIOMED2 TRB-A/B primer pools amplified TRB rearrangements. TCRdb processed the multiplex PCR reads anew with MiXCR; each CDR3 protein has one entry. This sample has approximately 14,000 distinct CDR3 sequences, with roughly 28% found just once. Source material: blood. Receptor source: a human donor who had recovered from COVID-19.

This clonotype qualifies as medium-sized. The chain is built from TRBV19 and TRBJ1-2; 11 bases are shared with TRBD1. CDR1 is LNHDA and CDR2 is SQIVND in the germline V gene (reference sequence). The trim removed 5 bases at V and 3 bases at J, leaving 2 bases unmatched. The CDR3 spans 14 residues. CDR3 amino acids: CASSWTGGDYGYTF. The CDR3 DNA is TGTGCCAGTAGTTGGACAGGGGGCGACTATGGCTACACCTTC.

The rearrangement joins TRBV10-1 to TRBJ1-1; D is ambiguous. Germline values: CDR1 WNHNN, CDR2 SYGVQD (reference sequence). V shed 3 bases and J shed 0 bases, with 14 bases lying between them. The CDR3 has 16 amino acids. CDR3 nucleotide sequence: TGCGCCAGCAGTGATTTCGGCCGGGCTCTGAACACTGAAGCTTTCTTT. As protein: CASSDFGRALNTEAFF.

This clonotype was counted ten times or more. The rearrangement uses TRBV27 and TRBJ2-7, with a possible D match to TRBD2 (6 bases). Germline CDR1 MNHEY, CDR2 SMNVEV (reference sequence). V was cut by 3 bases and J by 2 bases, with 17 bases left in between. The CDR3 contains 16 residues. The CDR3 DNA follows: TGTGCCAGCAGTTTCTCCGCGGGACCAAGACCCTACGAGCAGTACTTC. It specifies CASSFSAGPRPYEQYF.

This sequence joins TRBV12-3 or TRBV12-4 and TRBJ1-1; TRBD1 agrees at 8 bases. There are 15 residues in the CDR3. J was trimmed by 1 base and V by 6 bases; bases with no gene match: 7. CDR3 nucleotide sequence: TGTGCCAGCAGGGGTCCCGGACAGGGGAACACTGAAGCTTTCTTT. It yields the protein CASRGPGQGNTEAFF.

As regards this clonotype: A read error may produce the germline difference seen at one junction end. This chain connects TRBV5-4 to TRBJ2-7, with 10 bases that match TRBD2. Germline CDR1 SGHNT, CDR2 YYREEE (reference sequence). The CDR3 consists of 17 residues. The CDR3 DNA follows: TGTGCCATCAGCTTGGCGGAAAAGCGGGGGGGCCTCTACGAGCAGTACTTC. Amino acids: CAISLAEKRGGLYEQYF.

This clonotype has just a few counts. The chain carries TRBV6-5 and TRBJ1-2; unclear D gene. Germline V gene data show CDR1 as MNHEY and CDR2 as SVGAGI. CDR3 length: 13 residues. The V gene lost 4 bases and the J gene lost 5 bases, with 11 bases spanning the gap. CDR3 in DNA: TGTGCCAGCAGTTTAGGGCAGGAATATGGCTACACCTTC. Translating it yields CASSLGQEYGYTF.

This clonotype was counted many times. V is TRBV12-3 or TRBV12-4 and J is TRBJ2-7; a weak D match, TRBD2 (5 bases). The CDR3 extends over 14 amino acids. Trimming shortened V by 2 bases and J by 6 bases, and 14 bases separated the two germline ends. The CDR3 DNA follows: TGTGCCAGCAGTTTACACGAGGGTACAGCCGAGCAGTACTTC. This gives the protein CASSLHEGTAEQYF.

Within the sample, this clonotype is medium-sized (0.01 to 0.1%). The J gene is TRBJ2-7, the V gene TRBV29-1; 9 bases align to TRBD1. Germline V gene lookup returns CDR1 SQVTM and CDR2 ANQGSEA. Trimming removed 3 bases from V and 2 bases from J; junction bases left unmatched: 5. The CDR3 covers 14 residues. DNA of the CDR3: TGCAGCGTTGAGAGGACAGGGGCGACCTACGAGCAGTACTTC. Translation gives CSVERTGATYEQYF.

This clonotype was counted ten times or more. CDR3 DNA sequence: TGTGCCAGCAGTTTGAACTACGAGCAGTACTTC. This sequence encodes CASSLNYEQYF. This chain joins TRBV12-3 or TRBV12-4 and TRBJ2-7; D unresolved. This CDR3 is 11 amino acids long. V was clipped by 3 bases and J by 3 bases, with 3 bases between them.

This clonotype is labeled medium-sized. The V gene is TRBV19, the J gene TRBJ2-1; D remains unclear. This CDR3 comprises 13 residues. V lost 7 bases and J lost 4, with 11 bases in between. The V gene's germline CDR1 is LNHDA and CDR2 SQIVND (reference sequence). The DNA for the CDR3 is TGTGCCAGTAAGGGCCAAACTTACAATGAGCAGTTCTTC. This codes for CASKGQTYNEQFF.

Sample share makes this clonotype medium-sized (0.01 to 0.1%). J is TRBJ2-3 and V is TRBV15; D is unclear. V lost 3 bases and J 4 bases, leaving 8 bases between the germline ends. The CDR3 is 13 amino acids. Germline V gene lookup returns CDR1 LNHNV and CDR2 YYDKDF (reference sequence). The CDR3 sequence: CATSRLVPDTQYF. CDR3 nucleotides: TGTGCCACCAGCAGGCTAGTTCCAGATACGCAGTATTTT.

The CDR3 here is CSVVGQGLTGELFF. DNA for the CDR3: TGCAGCGTTGTGGGACAGGGGTTAACCGGGGAGCTGTTTTTT. The gene calls are TRBV29-1 and TRBJ2-2; 10 bases map to TRBD1. Looked up from germline, CDR1 is SQVTM and CDR2 is ANQGSEA. With V trimmed by 4 bases and J by 5 bases, 4 bases remained unmatched. CDR3 length: 14 amino acids.

By share, this clonotype ranks as medium-sized (0.01 to 0.1%). The chain uses TRBV29-1 and TRBJ2-7; tentative D call: TRBD1 (6 bases). The length of the CDR3 is 12 residues. V was pared by 7 bases and J by 0 bases, with 10 bases between. Germline V CDR1 and CDR2: SQVTM, ANQGSEA. DNA for the CDR3: TGCAGCGCCCGCAGGGGCTCCTACGAGCAGTACTTC. Residues: CSARRGSYEQYF.

The chain has TRBV21-1 and TRBJ1-4; the table's D call TRBD1 went unverified against the DNA. TRBV21-1 is a documented pseudogene. The CDR3 totals 13 residues. This CDR3 is CARGQLLNEKLFF. The DNA for the CDR3 is TGTGCCAGAGGACAGCTTCTTAATGAAAAACTGTTTTTT.

By share, this clonotype ranks as medium-sized. The V and J genes are TRBV19 and TRBJ2-7, with 8 bases identical to TRBD2. The CDR3 loop spans 15 amino acids. Trimming at V came to 1 base and at J to 2 bases, leaving 4 bases not matched to a gene. Germline assignment: CDR1 LNHDA and CDR2 SQIVND (reference sequence). Here the CDR3 DNA reads TGTGCCAGTAGTATAGGAGCGGGGGCCCCCTACGAGCAGTACTTC. Translated: CASSIGAGAPYEQYF.

In its sample, this clonotype was seen once. An end of the junction differs from the germline gene, which may be a read error. The gene calls are TRBV12-3 or TRBV12-4 and TRBJ2-4; 9 nucleotides agree with TRBD1. The CDR3 length is 18 residues. For the CDR3, the DNA is TGTGCCTGCAGTCCTTGGGACAGGGCATTGGCGACCAAAAACATTCAGTACTTC. Protein: CACSPWDRALATKNIQYF.

This clonotype was seen more than once but under ten times. The V call is TRBV12-3 or TRBV12-4, the J call TRBJ2-5, with D possibly being TRBD2 (5 bases). The CDR3 spans 14 residues. The V gene lost 3 bases and the J gene lost 4 bases, with 12 bases spanning the gap. The CDR3: CASSLASPTETQYF. The CDR3 DNA is TGTGCCAGCAGTTTGGCTAGCCCCACAGAGACCCAGTACTTC.

Sample share makes this clonotype medium-sized. The gene calls are TRBV5-4 and TRBJ2-7; 7 positions agree with TRBD1. Germline V gives CDR1 SGHNT, CDR2 YYREEE (reference sequence). V lost 3 bases, J lost 2 bases, and 8 bases stayed unmatched. This CDR3 comprises 15 residues. The CDR3 bases are TGTGCCAGCAGCTCAGGTGGGGGACAGACCTACGAGCAGTACTTC. It codes for CASSSGGGQTYEQYF. The variable domain in full, completed from reference TRBV5-4 and TRBJ2-7, reads ETGVTQSPTHLIKTRGQQVTLRCSSQSGHNTVSWYQQALGQGPQFIFQYYREEENGRGNFPPRFSGLQFPNYSSELNVNALELDDSALYLCASSSGGGQTYEQYFGPGTRLTVT.

The CDR3 sequence is CASSLTGGPYEQYF. CDR3 nucleotide sequence: TGTGCCAGTAGTTTAACAGGGGGGCCTTACGAGCAGTACTTC. The rearrangement links TRBV19 to TRBJ2-7; 8 bases line up with TRBD1. The V gene end was trimmed by 5 bases and the J gene end by 4 bases; junction bases not matched to a gene: 7. Germline V gives CDR1 LNHDA, CDR2 SQIVND (reference sequence). CDR3 length: 14 amino acids. The whole variable domain, filled in from reference TRBV19 and TRBJ2-7, reads DGGITQSPKYLFRKEGQNVTLSCEQNLNHDAMYWYRQDPGQGLRLIYYSQIVNDFQKGDIAEGYSVSREKKESFPLTVTSAQKNPTAFYLCASSLTGGPYEQYFGPGTRLTVT.

This clonotype came up a few times. The CDR3 nucleotides read TGTGCCAGCAGTTTGACGGCGGGGATTTACAATGAGCAGTTCTTC. Its translation: CASSLTAGIYNEQFF. The chain uses TRBV12-3 or TRBV12-4 and TRBJ2-1, with D perhaps TRBD2 (6 bases). CDR3 length: 15 residues. Trimming removed 3 bases at V and 4 bases at J, with 13 bases between.

The chain uses TRBV10-3 and TRBJ1-6; D perhaps matches TRBD1 (5 bases). The V end was cut by 10 bases, the J end by 0 bases, with 10 bases between. CDR3 length: 14 residues. Per the germline V gene, CDR1 is ENHRY and CDR2 is SYGVKD. The CDR3 here is CASQGSSYNSPLHF. CDR3 in DNA: TGTGCCAGTCAGGGAAGCTCCTATAATTCACCCCTCCACTTT.

The chain employs TRBV18 and TRBJ2-1, with D tentatively TRBD1 or TRBD2 (7 bases each). V was clipped by 6 bases and J by 5 bases, with 23 bases between them. The germline V gene encodes CDR1 KGHSH and CDR2 LQKENI. The CDR3 contains 17 residues. The CDR3 region is CASSTRQGGGGNNEQFF. CDR3 bases: TGTGCCAGCTCCACGCGGCAGGGAGGGGGCGGAAACAATGAGCAGTTCTTC.

A few counts support this clonotype. V is TRBV10-3 and J is TRBJ1-1; 12 bases agree with TRBD1. Germline assignment: CDR1 ENHRY and CDR2 SYGVKD. V trimming: 10 bases; J trimming: 8 bases; junction bases outside the gene matches: 5. This CDR3 spans 12 amino acids. CDR3 amino acids: CATRGQGAEAFF. The DNA of the CDR3 is TGTGCCACCCGGGGACAGGGGGCAGAAGCTTTCTTT.

J is TRBJ2-1 and V is TRBV20-1, with D perhaps TRBD1 or TRBD2 (5 bases each). The V gene lost 0 bases and the J gene lost 8 bases, with 17 bases spanning the gap. This CDR3 is built from 15 residues. From germline, CDR1 is DFQATT and CDR2 SNEGSKA (reference sequence). CDR3 nucleotides: TGCAGTGCTAGAGATTCCGGGACCGCGGAGGATGAGCAGTTCTTC. Translating it yields CSARDSGTAEDEQFF.

This clonotype has just a few counts. This rearrangement joins TRBV6-1 to TRBJ1-1; D is possibly TRBD1 (6 bases). There are 14 residues in the CDR3. Trimming cost V 1 base and J 5 bases, with 11 bases left between them. Germline V lookup: CDR1 MNHNS, CDR2 SASEGT. DNA of the CDR3: TGTGCCAGCAGTGAAGTCAGGGGAAGGACTGAAGCTTTCTTT. Residues: CASSEVRGRTEAFF.

This clonotype is labeled medium-sized. CDR3 loop: CASRRTSGSFLGYNEQFF. In nucleotides, the CDR3 is TGTGCCAGTAGAAGAACTAGCGGTTCCTTTTTAGGATACAATGAGCAGTTCTTC. V and J are TRBV19 and TRBJ2-1; 8 bases map to TRBD2. The CDR3 extends over 18 amino acids. The V gene's germline CDR1 is LNHDA and CDR2 SQIVND (reference sequence). The V and J ends lost 6 bases and 4 bases, in that order; junction bases with no gene match: 17.

V usage is TRBV6-1 and J usage is TRBJ1-5; 9 bases match TRBD1. Germline lookup yields CDR1 MNHNS and CDR2 SASEGT. Trimming removed 6 bases from V and 4 bases from J; junction bases left unmatched: 7. This CDR3 is built from 15 residues. This CDR3 reads CASSKGQGWNQPQHF. In nucleotides, the CDR3 is TGTGCCAGCAGCAAGGGACAGGGTTGGAATCAGCCCCAGCATTTT.

The chain joins TRBV7-9 to TRBJ2-7; 7 bases match TRBD1. Germline lookup yields CDR1 SEHNR and CDR2 FQNEAQ (reference sequence). The CDR3 spans 16 residues. With V trimmed by 5 bases and J by 3 bases, 13 bases remained unmatched. The CDR3 loop reads CASSPTGTEMSYEQYF. The CDR3 nucleotides are TGTGCCAGCAGCCCTACGGGGACAGAGATGAGCTACGAGCAGTACTTC.

A note on this clonotype: At one of its ends the junction is not consistent with the germline gene, which may arise from a read error. The chain carries TRBV5-4 and TRBJ2-7; D gene uncertain. This CDR3 spans 13 amino acids. Germline V gives CDR1 SGHNT, CDR2 YYREEE (reference sequence). CDR3 DNA sequence: TGTGCCAGCACCTTGGCCGGGTCCTACGAGCAGTACTTC. Translating gives CASTLAGSYEQYF. The whole variable domain, filled in from reference TRBV5-4 and TRBJ2-7, reads ETGVTQSPTHLIKTRGQQVTLRCSSQSGHNTVSWYQQALGQGPQFIFQYYREEENGRGNFPPRFSGLQFPNYSSELNVNALELDDSALYLCASTLAGSYEQYFGPGTRLTVT.

V usage is TRBV5-1 and J usage is TRBJ2-7; 10 bases are shared with TRBD2. The CDR3 consists of 15 residues. CDR1 and CDR2 (germline): SGHRS, YFSETQ. With 2 bases clipped from V and 2 bases from J, the junction kept 4 bases outside the gene matches. The chain's CDR3 is CASSFIAGGTYEQYF. CDR3 bases: TGCGCCAGCAGCTTTATAGCGGGAGGTACCTACGAGCAGTACTTC.